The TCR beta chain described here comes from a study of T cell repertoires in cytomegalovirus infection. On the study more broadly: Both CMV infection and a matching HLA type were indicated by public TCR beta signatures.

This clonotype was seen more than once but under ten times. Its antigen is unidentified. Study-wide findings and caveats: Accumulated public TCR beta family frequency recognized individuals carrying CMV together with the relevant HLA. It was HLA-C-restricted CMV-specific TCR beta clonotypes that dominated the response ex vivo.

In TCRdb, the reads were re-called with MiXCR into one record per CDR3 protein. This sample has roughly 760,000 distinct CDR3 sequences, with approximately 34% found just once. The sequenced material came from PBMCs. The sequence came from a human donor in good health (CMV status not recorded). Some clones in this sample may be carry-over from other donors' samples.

DNA of the CDR3: TGTGCCAGCAGCCCCACGGCGGGGGCCACAGATACGCAGTATTTT. It codes for CASSPTAGATDTQYF. The V and J genes are TRBV9 and TRBJ2-3; tentative D call: TRBD2 (7 bases). Germline values: CDR1 SGDLS, CDR2 YYNGEE. The CDR3 is 15 amino acids. Between the trimmed V and J ends, which lost 4 bases and 2 bases, there was a span of 14 bases.